What follows is one TCR beta chain and its context. Previously published methods and listed TCR primers were used for the bulk TCR libraries. TCRdb fed the PCR reads into MiXCR, producing one record per CDR3 protein. This sample has approximately 550,000 distinct CDR3 sequences; 20% to 25% occur once, and the top ten carry 0.84%. CDR1 and CDR2 from the germline V gene are MNHEY and SMNVEV (reference sequence). The CDR3 loop spans 14 amino acids. With 6 bases removed from V and 3 bases from J, the gap between germline ends came to 15 bases. This entry is derived from a study of molecular identifiers for immune sequencing clone quantification. Overall study context: Sequencing covered four of five parts into which replicate RNA from around 20,000 or 100,000 naive CD8 cells was split.

The sequence was obtained from a human donor in good health. Some libraries in this study had Jurkat cell RNA spiked in. The chain employs TRBV27 and TRBJ2-7; either TRBD1 or TRBD2 may supply D (5 bases each). What was sequenced was naive CD8+ T cells from blood, with Jurkat cell RNA spiked in. Noted subset: FACS-sorted CD8+CD4-CCR7+CD45RA+ naive T cells. In DNA, the CDR3 is TGTGCCAGCAGATACTCCGGGGCATTCTACGAGCAGTACTTC. Its protein is CASRYSGAFYEQYF.